The 27 T cell receptor beta chains given below trace back to one sample, sequenced in a study of blood T cell repertoires in COVID-19 (dated by TCRdb to about 2020). Receptors were amplified or captured by the immunoSEQ multiplex PCR assay. Here the immuneACCESS table is served through TCRdb, limited to in-frame sequences with V and J called. Missing clones are a known gap in these copies; in checked studies unresolved V genes cover under half, and the rest lacks a known reason. In all, the sample holds roughly 440,000 clones, and 88% of those were seen once. The biggest ten clones account for approximately 12% of the sample. Sequenced sample: peripheral blood. Every receptor here comes from a woman aged 45-65 years with COVID-19, enrolled during active disease.

The chain links TRBV10-3 to TRBJ2-3; 11 nucleotides line up with TRBD2. The length of the CDR3 is 14 residues. Germline values: CDR1 ENHRY, CDR2 SYGVKD. V lost 8 bases, J lost 2 bases, and 3 bases stayed unmatched. The CDR3 is CAIRTSGYTDTQYF. CDR3 nucleotides: TGTGCCATCCGGACTAGCGGGTACACAGATACGCAGTATTTT.

The gene calls are TRBV20-1 and TRBJ1-1; tentatively, D is TRBD1 (5 bases). Germline-derived CDR1 and CDR2 are DFQATT and SNEGSKA (reference sequence). V lost 5 bases and J 11 bases, leaving 12 bases between the germline ends. CDR3 length: 10 amino acids. DNA of the CDR3: TGCAGTGCTCGGGGGTCGGAGGCTTTCTTT. Its translation is CSARGSEAFF.

The chain links TRBV19 to TRBJ1-5; D call uncertain. V was pared by 5 bases and J by 5 bases, with 7 bases between. The V gene's germline CDR1 is LNHDA and CDR2 SQIVND (reference sequence). The CDR3 extends over 12 amino acids. The CDR3 protein is CASSYRDQPQHF. CDR3 DNA: TGTGCCAGTAGTTACCGGGATCAGCCCCAGCATTTT.

The chain recombines TRBV6-5 with TRBJ1-1; 7 nucleotides match TRBD1. This CDR3 comprises 15 residues. J lost 1 base, V lost 0 bases, and 2 bases had no gene match. Germline values: CDR1 MNHEY, CDR2 SVGAGI. The CDR3 reads CASSYSGTANTEAFF. DNA for the CDR3: TGTGCCAGCAGTTACTCTGGGACAGCGAACACTGAAGCTTTCTTT.

This rearrangement joins TRBV19 to TRBJ2-2, with a possible D match to TRBD1 (5 bases). CDR1 and CDR2 (germline): LNHDA, SQIVND (reference sequence). V was pared by 6 bases and J by 1 base, with 9 bases between. This CDR3 contains 14 residues. In DNA, the CDR3 is TGTGCCAGTAGCCTTACAGGGAACACCGGGGAGCTGTTTTTT. Residues: CASSLTGNTGELFF.

The chain couples TRBV10-2 to TRBJ2-1; the match to TRBD2 covers 8 bases. Looked up from germline, CDR1 is WSHSY and CDR2 is SAAADI. The CDR3 sequence is 14 residues long. Trimming took 8 bases from V and 2 from J; bases not matched to a gene: 5. The CDR3 sequence is CASQPGLAYNEQFF. In DNA form, the CDR3 reads TGCGCCAGCCAGCCGGGACTAGCCTACAATGAGCAGTTCTTC.

The chain couples TRBV4-1 to TRBJ2-7; 7 bases fit TRBD1. The V gene's germline CDR1 is MGHRA and CDR2 YSYEKL. The CDR3 consists of 15 residues. The trim removed 4 bases at V and 5 bases at J, leaving 11 bases unmatched. Here the CDR3 DNA reads TGCGCCAGCAGCCCATCCCCGGGACAGAGGGACGAGCAGTACTTC. Protein product: CASSPSPGQRDEQYF.

The rearrangement uses TRBV24-1 and TRBJ2-3; the match to TRBD1 covers 11 bases. The CDR3 is 13 amino acids. V lost 10 bases, J lost 4 bases, and 3 bases stayed unmatched. The V gene's germline CDR1 is KGHDR and CDR2 SFDVKD. DNA of the CDR3: TGTGCCACGGGGACAGGGGGGTCAGATACGCAGTATTTT. Translating gives CATGTGGSDTQYF.

The chain has TRBV2 and TRBJ1-1; TRBD1 agrees at 12 bases. The CDR3 extends over 14 amino acids. The ends lost 7 bases at V and 5 bases at J; junction bases unmatched: 5. Germline lookup yields CDR1 SNHLY and CDR2 FYNNEI. CDR3 DNA: TGTGCCAGCAACAGGGACAGGGGGCGGACTGAAGCTTTCTTT. This encodes CASNRDRGRTEAFF. Based on the CDR3 plus reference TRBV2 and TRBJ1-1, the full variable domain is EPEVTQTPSHQVTQMGQEVILRCVPISNHLYFYWYRQILGQKVEFLVSFYNNEISEKSEIFDDQFSVERPDGSNFTLKIRSTKLEDSAMYFCASNRDRGRTEAFFGQGTRLTVV.

The chain has TRBV5-1 and TRBJ2-1; TRBD2 agrees at 15 bases. Germline CDR1 reads SGHRS; CDR2 reads YFSETQ. This CDR3 is 16 amino acids long. J gave up 8 bases and V 4 bases, and 7 bases lay outside the gene matches. DNA for the CDR3: TGCGCCAGCAGCCCTTGGACTAGCGGGGGGGCCGATGAGCAGTTCTTC. Translating it yields CASSPWTSGGADEQFF.

In this sample, this clone turned up once. Here the CDR3 DNA reads TGTGCCAGCACCTTCAGACTACTAGAGGCAGATACGCAGTATTTT. Protein sequence: CASTFRLLEADTQYF. The chain is built from TRBV2 and TRBJ2-3; weak D call: TRBD2 (5 bases). Germline loops: CDR1 SNHLY, CDR2 FYNNEI. This CDR3 is 15 amino acids long. V lost 7 bases, J lost 4 bases, and 18 bases lay in between. Full variable domain (remainder filled in from reference TRBV2 and TRBJ2-3): EPEVTQTPSHQVTQMGQEVILRCVPISNHLYFYWYRQILGQKVEFLVSFYNNEISEKSEIFDDQFSVERPDGSNFTLKIRSTKLEDSAMYFCASTFRLLEADTQYFGPGTRLTVL.

V usage is TRBV5-1 and J usage is TRBJ1-2, with 8 bases aligning to TRBD1. Germline V lookup: CDR1 SGHRS, CDR2 YFSETQ. The CDR3 sequence is 16 residues long. V lost 4 bases to trimming and J lost 6 bases; unmatched junction nucleotides: 14. CDR3 DNA sequence: TGCGCCAGCAGCCCAATAGCACCGGGACAGGATAATGGCTACACCTTC. It yields the protein CASSPIAPGQDNGYTF. The full variable domain, completed using reference TRBV5-1 and TRBJ1-2, is KAGVTQTPRYLIKTRGQQVTLSCSPISGHRSVSWYQQTPGQGLQFLFEYFSETQRNKGNFPGRFSGRQFSNSRSEMNVSTLELGDSALYLCASSPIAPGQDNGYTFGSGTRLTVV.

This clone was counted between two and nine times. The chain carries TRBV28 and TRBJ1-1, with TRBD1 as a possible D gene (6 bases). CDR1 is MDHEN and CDR2 is SYDVKM in the germline V gene. The CDR3 is made up of 15 amino acids. Trimming removed 4 bases at V and 9 bases at J, with 21 bases between. CDR3 nucleotide sequence: TGTGCCAGCAGTTCGCCATCTGGGGGCGGGTCAAAAGCTTTCTTT. Protein: CASSSPSGGGSKAFF.

J is TRBJ1-5 and V is TRBV9; the D is unclear. The germline V gene encodes CDR1 SGDLS and CDR2 YYNGEE. Trimming removed 4 bases at V and 0 bases at J, with 5 bases between. The CDR3 is made up of 13 amino acids. CDR3 DNA sequence: TGTGCCAGCAGCCAGGATAGCAATCAGCCCCAGCATTTT. It yields the protein CASSQDSNQPQHF. Supplemented by reference TRBV9 and TRBJ1-5, the full variable domain reads DSGVTQTPKHLITATGQRVTLRCSPRSGDLSVYWYQQSLDQGLQFLIQYYNGEERAKGNILERFSAQQFPDLHSELNLSSLELGDSALYFCASSQDSNQPQHFGDGTRLSIL.

This clone came up a few times. Other nucleotide sequences from this sample produce the same CDR3. The chain couples TRBV10-2 to TRBJ1-3; maybe TRBD1 (5 bases). The germline V and J ends were trimmed by 3 bases and 4 bases, with 7 bases remaining between them. The CDR3 runs 13 residues. Germline CDR1 WSHSY, CDR2 SAAADI. CDR3 in DNA: TGCGCCAGCAGTGAACAGGCCGGAAACACCATATATTTT. It codes for CASSEQAGNTIYF.

The rearrangement uses TRBV30 and TRBJ2-2, with D perhaps TRBD2 (6 bases). Deletions cut 2 bases from V and 1 base from J, with 8 bases between. The CDR3 extends over 14 amino acids. Germline assignment: CDR1 GTSNPN and CDR2 SVGIG (reference sequence). CDR3 coding DNA: TGTGCCTGGAGTAATAGCGGGAACACCGGGGAGCTGTTTTTT. This codes for CAWSNSGNTGELFF.

The chain employs TRBV9 and TRBJ1-1; D is unclear. The ends were cut back, 0 bases at V and 4 bases at J, with 13 bases in the middle. Germline V gene sequence: CDR1 SGDLS, CDR2 YYNGEE. CDR3 length: 15 amino acids. The CDR3 sequence is CASSVASGGSTEAFF. Here the CDR3 DNA reads TGTGCCAGCAGCGTAGCTTCGGGAGGGAGCACTGAAGCTTTCTTT.

Only a few counts were recorded for this clone. The V call is TRBV6-5, the J call TRBJ1-2; 7 bases are a match to TRBD1. The V segment lost 6 bases and the J segment 7 bases; nucleotides outside the gene matches: 11. This CDR3 spans 14 amino acids. Germline V gene data show CDR1 as MNHEY and CDR2 as SVGAGI. In DNA, the CDR3 is TGTGCCAGCAGGACGGGACAGCAAGGACGTGGCTACACCTTC. Translation: CASRTGQQGRGYTF.

V usage is TRBV28 and J usage is TRBJ1-6; D not resolved. Looked up from germline, CDR1 is MDHEN and CDR2 is SYDVKM. This CDR3 has 16 amino acids. The V end was cut by 1 base, the J end by 10 bases, with 17 bases between. The CDR3 loop is CASSLSTMSSRSPLHF. The CDR3 DNA follows: TGTGCCAGCAGTTTATCGACAATGAGCTCCCGATCACCCCTCCACTTT.

This clone has ten or more counts. The chain uses TRBV28 and TRBJ1-6; the D is unclear. The CDR3 has 16 amino acids. V was pared by 4 bases and J by 8 bases, with 18 bases between. Germline CDR1 reads MDHEN; CDR2 reads SYDVKM. The CDR3 sequence is CASSSRGSGMDSPLHF. Written as DNA, the CDR3 is TGTGCCAGCAGTTCGAGAGGAAGCGGGATGGATTCACCCCTCCACTTT.

Points on this clone: Other DNA sequences in this specimen translate into the identical CDR3. The chain uses TRBV2 and TRBJ1-2; 7 nucleotides match TRBD1. The CDR3 is 14 amino acids. Germline CDR1 and CDR2: SNHLY and FYNNEI. With V trimmed by 5 bases and J by 2 bases, 5 bases remained unmatched. The CDR3 DNA reads as TGTGCCAGCAGTCCGGGACAGTTAAACTATGGCTACACCTTC. Translated, it gives CASSPGQLNYGYTF.

In its sample, this clone was seen a few times. The chain recombines TRBV2 with TRBJ1-1; D unclear. Looked up from germline, CDR1 is SNHLY and CDR2 is FYNNEI. Trimming pared 6 bases from V and 4 bases from J, leaving 6 bases between. This CDR3 contains 11 residues. The CDR3 nucleotides read TGTGCCAGCAGGAGGTTCACTGAAGCTTTCTTT. Translated, it gives CASRRFTEAFF.

The genes are TRBV3-1 (or the pseudogene TRBV3-2) and TRBJ2-1, with 8 bases aligning to TRBD2. From germline, CDR1 is LGHDT and CDR2 YNNKEL (reference sequence). Germline trimming cut 1 base from V and 5 bases from J; bases unmatched to any gene: 7. The CDR3 runs 16 residues. This CDR3 is CASSQVTSGYHNEQFF. CDR3 in DNA: TGTGCCAGCAGCCAAGTCACTAGCGGATACCACAATGAGCAGTTCTTC.

The chain recombines TRBV6-5 with TRBJ2-3, with 7 bases matching TRBD1. CDR1 and CDR2 (germline): MNHEY, SVGAGI. J gave up 2 bases and V 4 bases, and 3 bases lay outside the gene matches. The CDR3 runs to 14 residues. The CDR3 region has the DNA TGTGCCAGCAGTTGGACAGGAACCACAGATACGCAGTATTTT. Translation: CASSWTGTTDTQYF.

V usage is TRBV5-4 and J usage is TRBJ2-1; 15 bases match TRBD2. Germline CDR1 is SGHNT and CDR2 is YYREEE (reference sequence). The CDR3 is made up of 16 amino acids. Trimming cost V 4 bases and J 8 bases; bases outside gene matches: 7. The CDR3 reads CASSTGLAGGPDEQFF. CDR3 DNA sequence: TGTGCCAGCAGCACTGGACTAGCGGGGGGGCCCGATGAGCAGTTCTTC.

The V gene is TRBV9, the J gene TRBJ1-3, with D perhaps matching TRBD1 (6 bases). The germline V gene has CDR1 SGDLS and CDR2 YYNGEE. Trimming took 5 bases from V and 4 from J, leaving 16 bases between them. The CDR3 is made up of 15 amino acids. The CDR3 DNA reads TGTGCCAGCAGTATACAGGGTTTGGGGGGAAACACCATATATTTT. Translating gives CASSIQGLGGNTIYF. Drawing the rest from reference TRBV9 and TRBJ1-3, the complete variable domain is DSGVTQTPKHLITATGQRVTLRCSPRSGDLSVYWYQQSLDQGLQFLIQYYNGEERAKGNILERFSAQQFPDLHSELNLSSLELGDSALYFCASSIQGLGGNTIYFGEGSWLTVV.

The chain links TRBV13 to TRBJ2-1; D gene uncertain. Trimming pared 3 bases from V and 2 bases from J, leaving 20 bases between. Per the germline V gene, CDR1 is PRHDT and CDR2 is FYEKMQ (reference sequence). The length of the CDR3 is 18 residues. CDR3 protein: CASSFSPSLARTYNEQFF. CDR3 coding DNA: TGTGCCAGCAGCTTTTCCCCCTCCCTGGCTAGAACCTACAATGAGCAGTTCTTC.